This T cell receptor (beta chain) was sequenced during a study of cytomegalovirus exposure and HLA in healthy donors. Study details: Early released data comprised around 80 million unique TCRs from HLA-typed donors.

Findings of the study overall: Presence/absence analyses assumed roughly uniform sequencing depth across donors.

Germline CDR1 SGHTS, CDR2 YDEGEE. The V gene end was trimmed by 4 bases and the J gene end by 0 bases; junction bases not matched to a gene: 4. The CDR3 runs to 15 residues. This clone was counted between two and nine times. Its antigen is unknown. The PCR contained 60 Vbeta and 13 Jbeta primers. Only in-frame clones appear in the TCRdb table, and some are missing; sequencing was by immunoSEQ multiplex PCR. The top ten hold less than 1% of the sample, which has about 160,000 clones, 75% to 90% seen once. Source material: PBMCs. The rearrangement uses TRBV5-8 and TRBJ2-1; TRBD2 agrees at 7 bases. The TCR originated in a girl aged 2 to 9 in good health and CMV-seropositive. CDR3 protein: CASSIGGSSYNEQFF. The CDR3 DNA follows: TGTGCCAGCAGCATCGGGGGGAGCTCCTACAATGAGCAGTTCTTC.